A single TCR beta chain is shown here with its context. It has no known antigen specificity. The sample belongs to a study of T cells expressing NK-cell markers (dated by TCRdb to about 2020). Context from the whole study: Eight or nine donors provided sorted CD3+CD56+NKG2C+, CD3+CD56+NKG2C- and CD3+CD56-NKG2C+ T-cell subsets, whose TCR beta-chain repertoires were profiled. Most of the eight sequenced donors were HCMV-seropositive and one was HCMV-seronegative. Randomly selected healthy volunteers, three men and five women, were used as the eight sequenced donors. Sequencing of the libraries produced 2 x 150 bp reads on Illumina HiSeq 2000/2500, MiSeq or NextSeq.

Instrument used: Illumina HiSeq 2000. The TCR beta cDNA libraries were made using 5'RACE template switching, a step that added both a universal primer site and unique molecular identifiers. cDNA synthesis was primed from the TCR beta constant segment, followed by two successive PCR amplification steps. Per the authors' processing: MIGEC was used to demultiplex reads and group the reads by UMI, and MiTCR was used to assemble and quantify clonotypes. Only TCR cDNA sequences supported by at least two reads were kept to exclude erroneous sequences. Downstream repertoire analysis used the tcR package, and clonotypes were matched across fractions by CDR3 nucleotide sequence plus V segment. Antigen specificity was annotated against VDJdb with VDJmatch, allowing one amino acid substitution in CDR3. TCRdb reprocessed the reads and provides one entry for every CDR3 protein sequence; no DNA is given. TCRdb's processing, not the authors' own work, is the source of the V and J calls. The sample has about 390,000 distinct CDR3 sequences on record. Together, the top ten hold about 10% of the sample.

Points the paper makes about the study in general: Whether the expanded NKG2C-expressing T cell clones were specific for HCMV antigens remained unclear. In a handful of donors, the dominant CD3+CD56+NKG2C+ clonotypes were found to rank among the top 10 CD8+ clonotypes and to make up 1.0-7.0% of CD8+ T cells. Those dominant clonotypes were again the most abundant among CD3+CD56-NKG2C+ cells in a handful of donors, at about 28.3-60.1%.

HCMV serostatus was determined by detecting HCMV-specific IgG in serum with a commercial ELISA kit. Peripheral blood mononuclear cells were isolated from blood by Ficoll density gradient centrifugation. The CDR3 covers 13 residues, taking in both the cysteine and the phenylalanine. Nucleotide data are not available. CDR1 and CDR2, looked up from the germline V gene (reference sequence), are DFQATT and SNEGSKA. The receptor was isolated from a woman aged 45-59 years in good health. Donor details come from another sample of the same person, matched by shared clones. The material sequenced was blood T cells: a sorted CD56 or NKG2C T cell subset, CD4+ or CD8+ T cells, or bulk PBMC T cells (not recorded which). The chain is assembled from TRBV20-1 and TRBJ2-1. CDR3 protein: CSARGPLANEQFF.